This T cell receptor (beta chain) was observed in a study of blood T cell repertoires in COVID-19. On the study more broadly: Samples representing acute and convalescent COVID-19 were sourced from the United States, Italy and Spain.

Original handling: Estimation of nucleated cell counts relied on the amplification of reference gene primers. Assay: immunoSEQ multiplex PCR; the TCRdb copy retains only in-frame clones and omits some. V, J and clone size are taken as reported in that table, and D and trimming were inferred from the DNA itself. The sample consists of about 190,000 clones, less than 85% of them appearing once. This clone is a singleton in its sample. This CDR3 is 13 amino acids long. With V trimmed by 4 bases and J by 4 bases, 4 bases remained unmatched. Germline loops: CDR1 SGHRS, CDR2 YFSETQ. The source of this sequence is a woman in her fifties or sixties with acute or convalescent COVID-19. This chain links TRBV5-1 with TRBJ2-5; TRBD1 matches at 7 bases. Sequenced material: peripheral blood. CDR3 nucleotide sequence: TGCGCCAGCAGCGGGACAGTGATAGAGACCCAGTACTTC. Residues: CASSGTVIETQYF.